This TCR beta chain was identified in a study of molecular identifiers for immune sequencing clone quantification. Broader study findings: Under 1% of molecules in naive cells, but over 98% of effector molecules, belonged to clones above 20 RNA copies.

V was cut by 1 base and J by 2 bases, with 9 bases left in between. The germline CDR1 and CDR2 sequences are MNHEY and SMNVEV (reference sequence). This CDR3 has 15 residues. TCR libraries were built in bulk with a published protocol and specific TCR primers. MiXCR, run by TCRdb on the PCR reads, gives a single entry per CDR3 protein. The sample consists of about 500,000 distinct CDR3 sequences, about a fifth of them appearing once. Concerning this clonotype itself: Its antigen is unidentified.

Libraries used roughly 18,000 to 1,000,000 sorted naive CD8 T cells and 10%, 30% or 50% RNA input. The sequence was obtained from a human donor in good health. Some libraries in this study had Jurkat cell RNA spiked in. The chain is built from TRBV27 and TRBJ1-5, with a tentative D call TRBD1 (5 bases). Sequences were obtained from naive CD8+ T cells from blood, with Jurkat cell RNA spiked in. Subset indicated: FACS-sorted CD8+CD4-CCR7+CD45RA+ naive T cells. In nucleotides, the CDR3 is TGTGCCAGCAGTTTATGGAGGGGTCGCAATCAGCCCCAGCATTTT. Translated, it gives CASSLWRGRNQPQHF.